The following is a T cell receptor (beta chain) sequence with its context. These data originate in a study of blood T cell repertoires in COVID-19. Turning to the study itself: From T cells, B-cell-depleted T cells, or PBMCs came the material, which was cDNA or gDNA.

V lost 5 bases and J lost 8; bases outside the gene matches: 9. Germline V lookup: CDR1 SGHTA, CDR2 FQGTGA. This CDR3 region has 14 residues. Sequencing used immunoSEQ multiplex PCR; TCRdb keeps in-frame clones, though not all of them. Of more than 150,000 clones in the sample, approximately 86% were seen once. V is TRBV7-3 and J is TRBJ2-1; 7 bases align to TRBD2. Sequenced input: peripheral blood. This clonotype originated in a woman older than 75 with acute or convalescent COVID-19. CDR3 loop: CASSLRGRVDEQFF. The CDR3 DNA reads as TGTGCCAGCAGCCTTCGTGGGAGGGTTGATGAGCAGTTCTTC.